This T cell receptor beta chain was obtained from a study of blood T cells in healthy people across ages. Germline-derived CDR1 and CDR2 are DFQATT and SNEGSKA (reference sequence). With 3 bases clipped from V and 4 bases from J, the junction kept 3 bases outside the gene matches. The CDR3 extends over 13 amino acids. A second PCR of 7 to 11 cycles used a sample-barcoded 5' primer and a J-beta primer mix. TCRdb re-derived calls from the 5' RACE reads in MiXCR, one entry per CDR3 protein. The sample records 650,000 to 900,000 distinct CDR3 sequences, less than 80% being singletons. The specimen was blood. The TCR comes from a man aged 25 to 45 in good health. The V gene is TRBV20-1, the J gene TRBJ2-5; 9 bases map to TRBD2. CDR3 residues: CSARTSGTETQYF. In nucleotides, the CDR3 is TGCAGTGCTAGGACTAGCGGCACAGAGACCCAGTACTTC.